Listed here is a single T cell receptor beta chain. Its recognized antigen is unknown. No qualities accompany the bases; no much larger clone lies one base away. The cohort consisted of 670 or so healthy bone marrow donors. At the time of sampling, all cohort members were nominally healthy, though unrecorded immune exposures were likely present. The donor tested CMV seronegative and was one of the 352 seronegative cohort members. A peripheral blood sample was collected from each donor, and TCR beta sequencing was performed on peripheral blood mononuclear cells. Genomic DNA was extracted from the blood cell samples with the Qiagen DNeasy Blood Extraction Kit. Library generation was performed with the immunoSEQ multiplex PCR assay. For the multiplex PCR, a mixture combining 60 forward primers for TCR Vbeta segments and 13 reverse primers for TCR Jbeta segments was used. Amplification of the CDR3 region of rearranged TCR beta genes was performed with a multiplex PCR assay on genomic DNA. The Illumina HiSeq System was used to sequence the amplified TCR beta libraries as 87-base-pair reads. Under the source paper's analysis protocol: A later analysis tallied 80 million to 95 million unique TCR beta chains across the 700 or so repertoires, and about 12 million of those chains were shared by two or more donors. To remove PCR and sequencing errors, raw reads were error-corrected and collapsed into unique sequences using a nearest-neighbor algorithm that merged closely related sequences. Alignment of CDR3 sequences to IMGT reference sequences was used to assign V, D and J gene segments. For a sequence to be retained, a match of at least six nucleotides was required to both a V gene segment and a J gene segment. A rearrangement was called productive if the CDR3 had no stop codons and remained in frame with V and J, and every other rearrangement was called non-productive. CDR3 was defined according to IMGT convention as the region running from the second conserved V-encoded cysteine to the conserved J-encoded phenylalanine. The earlier analysis of about 530 of the donors excluded any sequence lacking an unambiguous match to a single V gene segment. An earlier analysis of 500 to 600 of the donors classified V segments as functional when productive rearrangements were above 56.7% and as segregating when the standard deviation between donors was above 5%. To diagnose cytomegalovirus status from the catalog of TCR beta chain sequences, a statistical classification framework was built. In a later analysis, TCR nucleotide sequences were compared against IMGT/GENE-DB human TR gene sequences so that V and J genes could be assigned. In a later analysis, CDR3 sequences and most-parsimonious VDJ recombination scenarios were assigned using the TCRdist pipeline. In a later analysis, every TCR beta chain was defined by the combination of its CDR3 amino acid sequence and its V-gene family, and reads without a unique V-gene family were dropped. To address suspected cross-contamination and a sequencing artifact, a later analysis removed roughly 640 highly shared, low-generation-probability nucleotide sequences. In a later analysis, a clonal expansion index for each public chain was calculated from normalized within-repertoire ranks of inferred template counts. In a later analysis, generation probabilities were computed using a VDJ recombination model fitted to out-of-frame rearrangements, and the results were checked against IGoR. Hypergeometric tests were used in a later analysis to score TCR-TCR, TCR-HLA and TCR-CMV co-occurrence, with a repertoire-size bias correction applied to the TCR pairs. To estimate false discovery rates, a later analysis permuted the HLA or CMV assignments 20 times. A later analysis grouped co-occurring TCRs with DBSCAN, adding TCRdist sequence similarity when clustering within HLA-allele-positive subsets. Repertoires with fewer than 30,000 or more than 120,000 public chains were left out of co-occurrence clustering, as were about 5 repertoires with anomalous nucleotide sharing. TCRdb stores this immuneACCESS table with in-frame sequences only. Part of the clones is absent; in the studies checked, under half of the shortfall reflects unresolved V genes, and no reason is known for the rest. From that table come the V and J calls and clone size; the DNA was used to work out D and trimming. This sample comprises approximately 160,000 clones, 68% of them detected only once. In total, the top ten clones hold approximately 1.5% of the sample.

The CDR3 runs 16 residues from the cysteine to the phenylalanine. The entry retains the CDR3 DNA only, 48 bases that are in frame from base 1. V sheds 4 bases and J sheds 0 bases, leaving 16 bases between their ends. CDR1 and CDR2 (SEHNR, FQNEAQ) derive from the germline V gene (reference sequence). The data were taken from a study of cytomegalovirus exposure and HLA in healthy donors (dated by TCRdb to 2017 to 2019). About the study as a whole: An earlier analysis of roughly 610 of the donors reported 250 to 300 Gb of sequence data and roughly 120 million unique TCR beta sequences obtained from roughly 170 million T cells. Approximately 310 gigabases of sequencing data and approximately 85 million unique TCR sequences were included in an early release covering roughly 600 HLA-typed donors. The genetic ancestry cluster associated with self-reported Caucasian donors included around 76% of the 398 genotyped donors. The study aimed to test whether cataloging public T cell receptors could reveal signatures of past pathogen exposure. The T cell repertoires of several hundred subjects were profiled by immunosequencing and related to cytomegalovirus serostatus. Along with the approximately 600-subject first cohort, a separate validation cohort of some 130 different subjects was used. To predict cytomegalovirus infection status, the study brought together high-throughput TCR immunosequencing, statistical association of individual TCRs with disease status, and machine learning. A later analysis re-examined previously published TCR beta repertoires from over 500 donors and added high-resolution HLA genotyping to investigate patterns of TCR occurrence. The later analysis used no new phenotypic data to find candidate immune exposures, relying instead on TCR beta sequences and their occurrence across donors. An earlier analysis of around 540 of the donors applied high-throughput TCR beta sequencing to assess whether each TCR beta V gene segment acted as functional or pseudogenic. Donor age, sex, ethnicity and CMV serostatus were compiled together with the repertoire data. A later genetic analysis took genome-wide SNP genotypes for 398 of the 666 donors and used that subset as a discovery cohort. All discovery cohort repertoires had been generated using a single sequencing platform. Both class I and class II loci were covered by HLA typing, at four-digit resolution. The number of typed donors differed by locus: roughly 629-630 for A, B, C, DRB1 and DQB1; 500 to 550 for DQA1; 606 for DPA1; and around 490 for DPB1. Five DR-DQ haplotypes were treated as single units for association and clustering because of strong linkage in the cohort. Among 398 genotyped donors of the cohort, an average of about 240,000 unique TCR beta nucleotide sequences were sequenced per donor, about a sixth of them non-productive.

Results the study describes overall, beyond this receptor: The sequencing pipeline was judged likely to have produced a cluster of highly shared sequence variants as a technical artifact. Some IMGT-functional V segments, including TRBV6-2 and TRBV6-3, could not be told apart with the 87-base-pair reads, so those segments were excluded. Most TCR sequences were seen in very few donors, while some public TCRs were found in many individuals. About 17 rarely observed V segments, including chromosome 9 orphons, were excluded from the earlier analysis of approximately 500 of the donors because counts were too low. The cohort was sequenced for TCR beta chains only, and without alpha or paired-chain data the features that could be detected were limited. When HLA alleles, especially DR and DQ, strongly co-occurred, attributing TCR associations to individual alleles was difficult. In a later genetic analysis, a missense DCLRE1C variant was associated with V-gene and J-gene trimming of TCR beta chains, and the association was replicated in an independent cohort. A few of the identified cytomegalovirus-associated TCR beta chains were confirmed in vitro to be specific for cytomegalovirus antigens. According to a later analysis, TCR association rates differed among HLA loci, with DRB1 alleles showing the most associated TCRs and HLA-C alleles showing the fewest. Compared with the roughly 670-donor mean, donors in an Asian-associated ancestry cluster had fewer N-insertions in productive TCRs, according to a later genetic analysis. Because HLA typing was unavailable for some donors at each locus, only the typed subset was used in association tests. A further reported finding was that TCR beta sequences accurately predicted the HLA-A and HLA-B alleles for most subjects in the first cohort. For the cohort, immune exposure information was limited to CMV serostatus. Presence/absence analyses assumed roughly uniform sequencing depth across donors, an assumption that may not hold. In a later analysis, most CMV-associated TCR beta chains were found to appear HLA-restricted, with HLA associations seemingly driven largely by CMV exposure. Correlated functional status among segregating V segments might be attributable to linkage disequilibrium, but an unknown experimental factor could not be ruled out. In the study, about 150 TCR beta chains were listed as associated with cytomegalovirus. Broadly in line with IMGT annotations, most TCR beta V segments showed up in productive rearrangements about 87% or about 30% of the time in an earlier analysis of several hundred of the donors. The authors suggested that the approach could potentially be extended to other disease states and immunological phenotypes. In a later analysis, HLA-associated TCR beta chains showed more clonal expansion and lower generation probabilities than non-associated chains that were equally common. A later analysis reported that several top co-occurrence clusters appeared linked to parvovirus B19, influenza, CMV and Epstein-Barr virus. In a later analysis, about 16,000 TCR beta sequences were associated with specific HLA alleles at a false discovery rate of 0.05. The classifier was reported to diagnose cytomegalovirus status with high specificity and sensitivity in both the original and validation cohorts.

This chain is built from TRBV7-9 and TRBJ2-7; a weak D assignment points to TRBD1 (5 bases agree). The source is a man aged 45-60 years in good health and CMV-seronegative. The sample taken for sequencing was PBMCs. The CDR3 region has the sequence CASSSHGAPSSYEQYF. The sequence in DNA is TGTGCCAGCAGCTCCCATGGGGCCCCTAGCTCCTACGAGCAGTACTTC. Joined to the reference TRBV7-9 and TRBJ2-7 proteins, this CDR3 gives the full variable domain: DTGVSQNPRHKITKRGQNVTFRCDPISEHNRLYWYRQTLGQGPEFLTYFQNEAQLEKSRLLSDRFSAERPKGSFSTLEIQRTEQGDSAMYLCASSSHGAPSSYEQYFGPGTRLTVT.